This T cell receptor beta chain was captured by sequencing in a study of long-term antiretroviral therapy in people with HIV. Study information: The 2015 immediate-ART recommendation was preceded by the earliest samples by about a decade.

This clone is judged medium-sized. Its target is unknown. Trimming took 5 bases from V and 3 from J, leaving 8 bases between them. Germline V gene lookup returns CDR1 SGHVS and CDR2 FQNEAQ. This CDR3 contains 13 residues. HIV-positive participants were all treated in the United States. Survey-level resolution applied to immunoSEQ assay v3.0. Data came from immunoSEQ multiplex PCR; TCRdb stores just in-frame clones and leaves some out. The data show tens of thousands of clones, with around 85% seen just once and about 5.3% held by the top ten. General observations from the study: Clonotypes expanded prior to ART showed repertoire dominance at all sampled time points.

The sequencing here drew on unsorted PBMCs, taken 0.7 years before starting antiretroviral therapy. The J gene is TRBJ1-5, the V gene TRBV7-8; D unresolved. The TCR was taken from a man aged 30-40 years with HIV. In nucleotides, the CDR3 is TGTGCCAGCAGCCCGCAGAACAATCAGCCCCAGCATTTT. It encodes CASSPQNNQPQHF.